This T cell receptor beta chain originates from a study of tumor and adjacent non-tumor tissue in lung cancer. Study as a whole: Histology: 12 adenocarcinoma, a couple of squamous cell carcinoma, 1 small cell lung cancer.

CDR3 size: 16 residues. V lost 0 bases, J lost 12 bases, and 16 bases stayed unmatched. CDR1 and CDR2 (germline): LGHNA, YSLEER. No cell sorting was done before RNA was extracted from the tissue. Between August and November 2014, newly diagnosed, chemotherapy-naive lung cancer patients underwent thoracic surgery in China. Study-level findings and limits: Higher tumor TCR diversity was associated with shorter survival.

Three rounds of nested PCR, following a modified ARM-PCR protocol, produced the TCRbeta library. TCRdb reprocessed the multiplex PCR reads with MiXCR, giving one entry per CDR3 protein. The sample lists 75,000 to 100,000 distinct CDR3 sequences; about 70% were seen once. Note on this clonotype: Its cognate antigen is unknown.

Sample: lung tumor tissue. This clonotype originated in a man aged 55 to 70 with non-small cell lung cancer. The chain recombines TRBV4-3 with TRBJ2-7, with 8 bases that match TRBD2. CDR3 bases: TGCGCCAGCAGCCAAGATCAGGCCAGCGGGAGTTACAAGCGGTACTTC. Its protein product is CASSQDQASGSYKRYF.